The table lists the clone carrying this T cell receptor (beta chain) with many counts. Its cognate antigen is unknown. Per germline, CDR1 PRHDT and CDR2 FYEKMQ (reference sequence). This CDR3 contains 17 residues. The ends were cut back, 5 bases at V and 7 bases at J, with 21 bases in the middle. Investigators profiled TCR beta VDJ and CDR3 from genomic DNA template. TCRdb processed the reads anew with MiXCR; each CDR3 protein has one entry. The sample includes about 240,000 distinct CDR3 sequences, approximately 45% of them seen just once. This sample is drawn from a study of CD8+CD57+ T cells in acquired aplastic anemia. Study overall: Sorted CD4+ and CD8+ cells yielded roughly 3.5 ug of DNA on average. Whole-study findings and limits: Patients and controls had CD8+ Simpson's diversity values that were not significantly distinct. Sharing between patients and controls was observed for twenty-nine CD8+ CDR3 sequences.

It was patients with CD8+CD57+ cell expansion by flow cytometry who were chosen for sequencing. At the time of blood sampling, patients had not yet received any therapy. Sequencing used sorted CD4+, CD8+, or CD8+CD57+ T cells (not recorded which) from PBMCs. This TCR derives from a human donor with aplastic anemia. The gene calls are TRBV13 and TRBJ1-6; a weak D match, TRBD1 (6 bases). The CDR3 region has the DNA TGTGCCAGCAGCCATGGGGGCGGCGGGATATTGAATTCACCCCTCCACTTT. Translation: CASSHGGGGILNSPLHF.